This T cell receptor beta chain was sequenced during a study of T cells in Graves' hyperthyroidism and ophthalmopathy. This clonotype was detected ten times or more. The source material, RNA transcripts, was used to amplify TCR beta CDR3 regions. The primer set for the first-round RT-PCR of the TCR CDR3 was HTBI. MiXCR, run by TCRdb on the multiplex PCR reads, gives a single entry per CDR3 protein. The data hold roughly 700,000 distinct CDR3 sequences, with roughly 17% observed a single time. Input material: blood. The receptor was isolated from a middle-aged man with Graves' hyperthyroidism.

The CDR3 region is CASSSSGVPYGYTF. CDR3 in DNA: TGTGCCAGCAGTTCCTCAGGGGTGCCCTATGGCTACACCTTC. V usage is TRBV12-3 or TRBV12-4 and J usage is TRBJ1-2, with a weak D call TRBD1 (6 bases). CDR3 size: 14 residues. V lost 4 bases and J lost 4, with 13 bases in between.